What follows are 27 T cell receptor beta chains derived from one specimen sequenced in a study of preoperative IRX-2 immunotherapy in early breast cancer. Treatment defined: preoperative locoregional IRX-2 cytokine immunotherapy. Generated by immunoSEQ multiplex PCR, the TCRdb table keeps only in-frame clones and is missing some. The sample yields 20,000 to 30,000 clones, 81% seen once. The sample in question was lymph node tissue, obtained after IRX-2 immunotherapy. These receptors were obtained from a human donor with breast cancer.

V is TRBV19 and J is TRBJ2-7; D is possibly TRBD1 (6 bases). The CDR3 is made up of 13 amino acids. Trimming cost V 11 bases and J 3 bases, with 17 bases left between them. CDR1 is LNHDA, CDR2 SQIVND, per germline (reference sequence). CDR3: CAYGAGDFYEQYF. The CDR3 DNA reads TGTGCCTATGGGGCAGGGGATTTCTACGAGCAGTACTTC.

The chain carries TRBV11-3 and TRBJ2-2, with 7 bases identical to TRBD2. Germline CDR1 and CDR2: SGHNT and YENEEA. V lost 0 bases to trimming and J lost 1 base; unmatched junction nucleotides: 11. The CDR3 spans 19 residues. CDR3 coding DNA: TGTGCCAGCAGCTTAGAGGTTTGTTCTACTAGCGAGAACACCGGGGAGCTGTTTTTT. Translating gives CASSLEVCSTSENTGELFF.

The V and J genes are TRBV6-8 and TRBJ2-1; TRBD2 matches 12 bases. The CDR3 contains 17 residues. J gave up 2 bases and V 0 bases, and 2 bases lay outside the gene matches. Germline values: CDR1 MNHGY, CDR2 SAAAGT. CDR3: CASSYSLAGGTYNEQFF. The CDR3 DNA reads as TGTGCCAGCAGTTACTCTCTAGCGGGGGGGACCTACAATGAGCAGTTCTTC.

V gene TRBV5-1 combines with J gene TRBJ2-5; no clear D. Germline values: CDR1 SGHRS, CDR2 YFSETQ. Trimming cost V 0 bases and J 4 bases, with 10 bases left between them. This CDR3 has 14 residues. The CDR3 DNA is TGCGCCAGCAGCTTGGGTCCTACCCGAGAGACCCAGTACTTC. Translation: CASSLGPTRETQYF.

CDR3 sequence reads: CATSKGREGNYGYTF. The DNA for the CDR3 is TGTGCCACCAGCAAGGGGAGAGAAGGCAACTATGGCTACACCTTC. The genes are TRBV15 and TRBJ1-2; D is perhaps TRBD1 (5 bases). CDR3 length equals 15 residues. The germline V gene encodes CDR1 LNHNV and CDR2 YYDKDF (reference sequence). The V end was cut by 4 bases, the J end by 2 bases, with 14 bases between.

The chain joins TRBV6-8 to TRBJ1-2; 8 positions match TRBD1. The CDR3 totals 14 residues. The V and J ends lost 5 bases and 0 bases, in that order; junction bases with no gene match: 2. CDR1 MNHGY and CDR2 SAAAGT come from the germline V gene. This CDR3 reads CASSQQGANYGYTF. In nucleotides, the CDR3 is TGTGCCAGCAGTCAACAGGGGGCTAACTATGGCTACACCTTC.

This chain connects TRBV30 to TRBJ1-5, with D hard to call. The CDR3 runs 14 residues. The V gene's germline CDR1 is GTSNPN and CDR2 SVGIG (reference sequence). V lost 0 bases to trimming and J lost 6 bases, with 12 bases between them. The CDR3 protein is CAWSVLGMGQPQHF. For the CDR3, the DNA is TGTGCCTGGAGTGTACTAGGGATGGGTCAGCCCCAGCATTTT.

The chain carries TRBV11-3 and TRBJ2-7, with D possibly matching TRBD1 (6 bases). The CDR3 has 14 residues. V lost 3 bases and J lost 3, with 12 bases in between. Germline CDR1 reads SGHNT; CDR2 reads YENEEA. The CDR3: CASSLFEQGYEQYV. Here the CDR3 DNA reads TGTGCCAGCAGCTTGTTTGAACAGGGCTACGAGCAGTACGTC.

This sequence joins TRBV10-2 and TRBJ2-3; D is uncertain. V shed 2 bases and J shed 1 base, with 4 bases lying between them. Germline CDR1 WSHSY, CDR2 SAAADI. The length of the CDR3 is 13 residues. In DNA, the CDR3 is TGCGCCAGCAGTGAGGGGGGCACAGATACGCAGTATTTT. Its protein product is CASSEGGTDTQYF.

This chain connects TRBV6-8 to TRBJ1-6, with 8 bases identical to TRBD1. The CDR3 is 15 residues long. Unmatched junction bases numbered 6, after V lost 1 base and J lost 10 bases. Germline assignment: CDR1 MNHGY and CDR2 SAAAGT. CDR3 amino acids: CASSYLSGGKSPLHF. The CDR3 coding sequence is TGTGCCAGCAGTTACTTATCAGGGGGCAAGTCACCCCTCCACTTT.

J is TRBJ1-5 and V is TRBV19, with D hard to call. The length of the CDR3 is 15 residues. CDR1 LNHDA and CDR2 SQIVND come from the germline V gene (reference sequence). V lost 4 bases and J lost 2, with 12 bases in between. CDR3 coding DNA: TGTGCCAGTAGTACGATGGCACTAGGCAATCAGCCCCAGCATTTT. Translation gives CASSTMALGNQPQHF.

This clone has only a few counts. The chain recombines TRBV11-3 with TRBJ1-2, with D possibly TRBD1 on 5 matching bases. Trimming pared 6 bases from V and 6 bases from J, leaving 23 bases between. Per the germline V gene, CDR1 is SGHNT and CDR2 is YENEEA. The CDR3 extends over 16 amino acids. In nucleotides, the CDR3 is TGTGCCAGCAGTTCTCCCCCACTGGGGGGAGTTGATGGCTACACCTTC. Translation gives CASSSPPLGGVDGYTF.

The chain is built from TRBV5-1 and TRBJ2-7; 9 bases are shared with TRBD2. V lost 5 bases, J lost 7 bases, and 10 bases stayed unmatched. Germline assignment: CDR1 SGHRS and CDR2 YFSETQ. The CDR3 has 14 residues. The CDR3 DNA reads TGCGCCAGCAGACCCGCCATTAGCGGGGGAGAGCAGTACTTC. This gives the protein CASRPAISGGEQYF. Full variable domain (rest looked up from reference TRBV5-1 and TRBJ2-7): KAGVTQTPRYLIKTRGQQVTLSCSPISGHRSVSWYQQTPGQGLQFLFEYFSETQRNKGNFPGRFSGRQFSNSRSEMNVSTLELGDSALYLCASRPAISGGEQYFGPGTRLTVT.

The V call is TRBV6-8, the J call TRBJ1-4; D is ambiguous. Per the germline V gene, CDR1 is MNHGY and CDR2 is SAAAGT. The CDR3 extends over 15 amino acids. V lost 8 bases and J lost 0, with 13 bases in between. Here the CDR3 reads CASSRPFTTNEKLFF. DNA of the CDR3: TGTGCCAGCTCGAGGCCTTTCACAACTAATGAAAAACTGTTTTTT.

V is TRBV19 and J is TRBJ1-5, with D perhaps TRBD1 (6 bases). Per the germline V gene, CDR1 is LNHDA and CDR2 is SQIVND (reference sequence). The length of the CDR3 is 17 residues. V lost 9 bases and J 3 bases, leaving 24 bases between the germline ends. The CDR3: CASRKAEAGAVNQPQHF. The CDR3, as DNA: TGTGCCAGCCGCAAGGCCGAGGCAGGGGCGGTCAATCAGCCCCAGCATTTT.

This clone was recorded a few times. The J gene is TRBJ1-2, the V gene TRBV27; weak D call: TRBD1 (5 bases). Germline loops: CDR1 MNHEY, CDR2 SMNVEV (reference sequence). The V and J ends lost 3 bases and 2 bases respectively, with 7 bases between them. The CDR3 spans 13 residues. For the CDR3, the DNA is TGTGCCAGCAGTTTGCAGGGAAACTATGGCTACACCTTC. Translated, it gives CASSLQGNYGYTF.

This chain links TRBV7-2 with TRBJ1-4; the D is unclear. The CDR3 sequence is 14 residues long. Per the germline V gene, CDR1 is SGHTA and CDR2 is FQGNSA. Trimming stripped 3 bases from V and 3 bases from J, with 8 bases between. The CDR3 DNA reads TGTGCCAGCAGCTTGTCGACGGCTAATGAAAAACTGTTTTTT. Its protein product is CASSLSTANEKLFF.

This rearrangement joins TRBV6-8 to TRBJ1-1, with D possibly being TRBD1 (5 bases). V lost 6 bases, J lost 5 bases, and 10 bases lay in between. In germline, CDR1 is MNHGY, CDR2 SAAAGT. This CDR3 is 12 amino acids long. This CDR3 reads CASSPGKTEAFF. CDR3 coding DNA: TGTGCCAGCAGCCCAGGGAAAACTGAAGCTTTCTTT.

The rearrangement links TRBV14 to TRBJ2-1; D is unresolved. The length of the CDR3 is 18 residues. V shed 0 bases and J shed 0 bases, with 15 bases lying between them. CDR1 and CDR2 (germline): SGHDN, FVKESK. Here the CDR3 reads CASSQEFTLRSSYNEQFF. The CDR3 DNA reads TGTGCCAGCAGCCAAGAATTTACCCTCAGGAGCTCCTACAATGAGCAGTTCTTC.

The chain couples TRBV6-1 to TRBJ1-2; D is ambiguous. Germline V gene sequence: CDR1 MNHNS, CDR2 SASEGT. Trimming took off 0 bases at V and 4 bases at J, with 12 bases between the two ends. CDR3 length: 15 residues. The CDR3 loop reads CASSEAGEAGYGYTF. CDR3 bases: TGTGCCAGCAGTGAAGCCGGCGAGGCTGGCTATGGCTACACCTTC.

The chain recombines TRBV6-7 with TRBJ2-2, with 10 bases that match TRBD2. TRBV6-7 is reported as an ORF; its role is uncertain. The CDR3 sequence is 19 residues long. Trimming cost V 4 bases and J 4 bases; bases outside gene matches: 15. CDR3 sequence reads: CASSSFRGSGGRGTGELFF. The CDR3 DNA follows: TGTGCCAGCAGTTCCTTCCGGGGTAGCGGGGGGCGTGGCACCGGGGAGCTGTTTTTT.

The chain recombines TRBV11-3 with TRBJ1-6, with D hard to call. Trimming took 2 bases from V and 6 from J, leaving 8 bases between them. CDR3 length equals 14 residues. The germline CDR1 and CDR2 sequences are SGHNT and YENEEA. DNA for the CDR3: TGTGCCAGCAGCTTACCTTCGTCTAATTCACCCCTCCACTTT. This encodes CASSLPSSNSPLHF.

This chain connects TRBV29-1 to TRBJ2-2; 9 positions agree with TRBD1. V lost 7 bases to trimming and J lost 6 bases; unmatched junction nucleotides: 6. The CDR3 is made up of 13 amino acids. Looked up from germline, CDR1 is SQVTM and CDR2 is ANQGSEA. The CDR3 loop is CSANRGPPGELFF. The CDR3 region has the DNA TGCAGCGCTAACAGGGGGCCCCCCGGGGAGCTGTTTTTT.

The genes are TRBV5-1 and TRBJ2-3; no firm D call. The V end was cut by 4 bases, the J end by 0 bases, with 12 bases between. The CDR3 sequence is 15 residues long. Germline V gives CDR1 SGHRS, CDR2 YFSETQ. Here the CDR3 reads CASSPEQISTDTQYF. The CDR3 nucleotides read TGCGCCAGCAGCCCGGAACAGATCAGCACAGATACGCAGTATTTT. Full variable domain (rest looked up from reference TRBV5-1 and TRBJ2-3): KAGVTQTPRYLIKTRGQQVTLSCSPISGHRSVSWYQQTPGQGLQFLFEYFSETQRNKGNFPGRFSGRQFSNSRSEMNVSTLELGDSALYLCASSPEQISTDTQYFGPGTRLTVL.

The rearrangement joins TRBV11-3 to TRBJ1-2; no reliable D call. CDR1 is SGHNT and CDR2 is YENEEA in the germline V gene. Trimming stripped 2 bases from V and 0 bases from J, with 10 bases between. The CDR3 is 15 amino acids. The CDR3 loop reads CASSLTDGTNYGYTF. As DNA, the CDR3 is TGTGCCAGCAGCTTAACGGACGGAACTAACTATGGCTACACCTTC.

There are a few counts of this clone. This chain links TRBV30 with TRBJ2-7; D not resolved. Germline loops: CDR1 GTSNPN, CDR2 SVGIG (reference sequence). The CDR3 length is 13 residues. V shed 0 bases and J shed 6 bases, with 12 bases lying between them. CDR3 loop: CAWSVSSRVEQYF. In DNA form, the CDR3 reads TGTGCCTGGAGTGTATCTAGTCGTGTCGAGCAGTACTTC.

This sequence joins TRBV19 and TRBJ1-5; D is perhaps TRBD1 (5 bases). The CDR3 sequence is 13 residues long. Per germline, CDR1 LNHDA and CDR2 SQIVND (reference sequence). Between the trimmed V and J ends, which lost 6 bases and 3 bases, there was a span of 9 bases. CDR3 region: CASSQTVNQPQHF. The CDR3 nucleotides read TGTGCCAGTAGCCAGACAGTCAATCAGCCCCAGCATTTT.